This section outlines one TCR beta chain sequence together with its context. Its antigen is still unknown. This sample is part of a study of T cells expressing NK-cell markers. Overall study results and limits: Dominance of the CD3+CD56-NKG2C+ fraction by these clonotypes also held in a handful of donors. The dominant NKG2C+ clonotypes represented 1.0-7.0% of CD8+ T cells in six or seven donors. Whether the expanded NKG2C+ T cell clones recognized HCMV remained unclear.

The CDR3 has 15 amino acids. Germline CDR1 is SGHRS and CDR2 is YFSETQ. Following a re-call of the 5' RACE reads, TCRdb has one entry per CDR3 protein and lacks DNA. The repertoire table contains 440,000 or so distinct CDR3 sequences. This chain uses TRBV5-1 with TRBJ2-1; TCRdb indicates TRBD1, and absent DNA this call remains unverified. The clonotype originates from a woman between 18 and 69 years old in good health. The sequenced material came from blood T cells: a sorted CD56 or NKG2C T cell subset, CD4+ or CD8+ T cells, or bulk PBMC T cells (not recorded which). CDR3 sequence reads: CASSLDPPQGDEQFF. The whole variable domain, remainder taken from reference TRBV5-1 and TRBJ2-1, is KAGVTQTPRYLIKTRGQQVTLSCSPISGHRSVSWYQQTPGQGLQFLFEYFSETQRNKGNFPGRFSGRQFSNSRSEMNVSTLELGDSALYLCASSLDPPQGDEQFFGPGTRLTVL.